Listed below are T cell receptor beta chains from one sample, sequenced in a study of cytomegalovirus exposure and HLA in healthy donors. Data came from immunoSEQ multiplex PCR; TCRdb stores just in-frame clones and leaves some out. The data contain over 90,000 clones, roughly three fifths of them singletons. Sequencing was done on a sample of PBMCs. The source is a human donor in good health. CDR3s include the opening cysteine and the closing phenylalanine or tryptophan. A D gene is named only where the DNA matches it firmly. Clone size is stated in some rows and not others, as once, few, many or a class when expanded.

clone_size: once
cdr3_length: 18
v_call: TRBV4-1
j_call: TRBJ2-3
d_call: NA
cdr3_aa: CASSQDGLGRSQTDTQYF
cdr3_nt: TGCGCCAGCAGCCAAGACGGACTGGGTAGGTCCCAAACAGATACGCAGTATTTT

clone_size: NA
cdr3_length: 17
v_call: TRBV5-6
j_call: TRBJ1-5
d_call: NA
cdr3_aa: CASSAWPPGATNQPQHF
cdr3_nt: TGTGCCAGCAGCGCGTGGCCCCCAGGGGCGACCAATCAGCCCCAGCATTTT

clone_size: NA
cdr3_length: 17
v_call: TRBV6-1
j_call: TRBJ1-2
d_call: TRBD1
cdr3_aa: CASSARAAGTDIRGYTF
cdr3_nt: TGTGCCAGCAGTGCCAGAGCTGCGGGGACAGATATCCGTGGCTACACCTTC

clone_size: NA
cdr3_length: 15
v_call: TRBV9
j_call: TRBJ2-7
d_call: TRBD1
cdr3_aa: CASSEGQGRPYEQYF
cdr3_nt: TGTGCCAGCAGCGAGGGACAGGGACGACCCTACGAGCAGTACTTC

clone_size: NA
cdr3_length: 16
v_call: TRBV27
j_call: TRBJ2-1
d_call: TRBD1
cdr3_aa: CASSPTWTGSYNEQFF
cdr3_nt: TGTGCCAGCAGTCCAACCTGGACAGGGTCCTACAATGAGCAGTTCTTC

clone_size: once
cdr3_length: 15
v_call: TRBV18
j_call: TRBJ1-2
d_call: TRBD1
cdr3_aa: CASSRGTGANYGYTF
cdr3_nt: TGTGCCAGCTCACGGGGGACAGGGGCGAACTATGGCTACACCTTC

clone_size: NA
cdr3_length: 15
v_call: TRBV4-1
j_call: TRBJ2-7
d_call: TRBD1
cdr3_aa: CASSQDRQGRYEQYF
cdr3_nt: TGCGCCAGCAGCCAAGACCGACAGGGACGGTACGAGCAGTACTTC

clone_size: NA
cdr3_length: 16
v_call: TRBV7-9
j_call: TRBJ2-2
d_call: TRBD1
cdr3_aa: CASNPFGEGQTGELFF
cdr3_nt: TGTGCCAGCAACCCCTTCGGAGAGGGACAGACCGGGGAGCTGTTTTTT

clone_size: NA
cdr3_length: 15
v_call: TRBV7-9
j_call: TRBJ2-1
d_call: TRBD2
cdr3_aa: CASSFSGLVIDEQFF
cdr3_nt: TGTGCCAGCTCTTTCTCAGGACTAGTCATCGATGAGCAGTTCTTC

clone_size: NA
cdr3_length: 15
v_call: TRBV18
j_call: TRBJ2-5
d_call: TRBD2
cdr3_aa: CASSPDGGFAETQYF
cdr3_nt: TGTGCCAGCTCACCGGACGGGGGGTTCGCAGAGACCCAGTACTTC

clone_size: NA
cdr3_length: 12
v_call: TRBV6-6
j_call: TRBJ1-1
d_call: NA
cdr3_aa: CASRTGGAAAFF
cdr3_nt: TGTGCCAGCAGGACTGGCGGGGCGGCAGCTTTCTTT

clone_size: NA
cdr3_length: 14
v_call: TRBV19
j_call: TRBJ1-2
d_call: TRBD1
cdr3_aa: CASSIVAGGGGYTF
cdr3_nt: TGTGCCAGTAGTATAGTGGCAGGGGGTGGTGGCTACACCTTC

clone_size: NA
cdr3_length: 16
v_call: TRBV15
j_call: TRBJ1-3
d_call: NA
cdr3_aa: CATSRPTAGRGNTIYF
cdr3_nt: TGTGCCACCAGCAGACCTACAGCAGGGCGTGGAAACACCATATATTTT

clone_size: few
cdr3_length: 13
v_call: TRBV7-6
j_call: TRBJ2-1
d_call: TRBD2
cdr3_aa: CASSPGLAGEQFF
cdr3_nt: TGTGCCAGCAGCCCCGGACTAGCGGGAGAGCAGTTCTTC

clone_size: NA
cdr3_length: 12
v_call: TRBV28
j_call: TRBJ2-3
d_call: NA
cdr3_aa: CASSQVRSTQYF
cdr3_nt: TGTGCCAGCTCACAAGTGAGGAGTACGCAGTATTTT

clone_size: once
cdr3_length: 13
v_call: TRBV18
j_call: TRBJ2-7
d_call: NA
cdr3_aa: CASSPVDGGEQYF
cdr3_nt: TGTGCCAGCTCTCCGGTGGACGGGGGCGAGCAGTACTTC

clone_size: NA
cdr3_length: 17
v_call: TRBV28
j_call: TRBJ2-7
d_call: TRBD2
cdr3_aa: CASSSPVRGRGSYEQYF
cdr3_nt: TGTGCCAGCAGTTCCCCGGTCCGCGGGCGGGGGTCCTACGAGCAGTACTTC

clone_size: NA
cdr3_length: 13
v_call: TRBV29-1
j_call: TRBJ1-2
d_call: NA
cdr3_aa: CSGRDPTNYGYTF
cdr3_nt: TGCAGCGGTCGGGATCCTACTAACTATGGCTACACCTTC

clone_size: NA
cdr3_length: 16
v_call: TRBV10-3
j_call: TRBJ2-5
d_call: NA
cdr3_aa: CAIRAGHGSSQETQYF
cdr3_nt: TGTGCCATCAGGGCAGGACACGGGAGTTCCCAAGAGACCCAGTACTTC

clone_size: NA
cdr3_length: 12
v_call: TRBV2
j_call: TRBJ2-7
d_call: NA
cdr3_aa: CASTSPPYEQYF
cdr3_nt: TGTGCCAGCACGTCCCCCCCCTACGAGCAGTACTTC

clone_size: NA
cdr3_length: 17
v_call: TRBV7-3
j_call: TRBJ2-2
d_call: TRBD2
cdr3_aa: CASSKTSGAANTGELFF
cdr3_nt: TGTGCCAGCAGCAAGACTAGCGGGGCGGCGAACACCGGGGAGCTGTTTTTT

clone_size: once
cdr3_length: 15
v_call: TRBV5-1
j_call: TRBJ1-1
d_call: NA
cdr3_aa: CASSYTQGEGTEAFF
cdr3_nt: TGCGCCAGCAGCTACACCCAGGGTGAAGGCACTGAAGCTTTCTTT

clone_size: NA
cdr3_length: 15
v_call: TRBV6-5
j_call: TRBJ2-1
d_call: NA
cdr3_aa: CASSYDSAGYNEQFF
cdr3_nt: TGTGCCAGCAGTTACGATTCGGCGGGGTACAATGAGCAGTTCTTC

clone_size: NA
cdr3_length: 16
v_call: TRBV27
j_call: TRBJ2-2
d_call: NA
cdr3_aa: CASSSILQVRTGELFF
cdr3_nt: TGTGCCAGCAGTTCGATCCTACAGGTTAGAACCGGGGAGCTGTTTTTT

clone_size: NA
cdr3_length: 15
v_call: TRBV11-2
j_call: TRBJ2-1
d_call: TRBD2
cdr3_aa: CASRPFGTSGNEQFF
cdr3_nt: TGTGCCAGCAGGCCATTCGGGACTAGCGGCAATGAGCAGTTCTTC

clone_size: once
cdr3_length: 13
v_call: TRBV27
j_call: TRBJ2-5
d_call: TRBD2
cdr3_aa: CASSYTSGETQYF
cdr3_nt: TGTGCCAGCAGTTATACTAGCGGCGAGACCCAGTACTTC

clone_size: NA
cdr3_length: 16
v_call: TRBV5-1
j_call: TRBJ2-5
d_call: NA
cdr3_aa: CASSLERWRVRETQYF
cdr3_nt: TGCGCCAGCAGCTTGGAGAGGTGGAGAGTCCGAGAGACCCAGTACTTC

clone_size: NA
cdr3_length: 15
v_call: TRBV10-2
j_call: TRBJ1-2
d_call: TRBD1
cdr3_aa: CASSESENRGPGYTF
cdr3_nt: TGCGCCAGCAGTGAGTCGGAAAACAGGGGGCCTGGCTACACCTTC

clone_size: NA
cdr3_length: 13
v_call: TRBV2
j_call: TRBJ2-7
d_call: NA
cdr3_aa: CASRDFRAYEQYF
cdr3_nt: TGTGCCAGCAGGGACTTCCGGGCCTACGAGCAGTACTTC

clone_size: once
cdr3_length: 20
v_call: TRBV6-4
j_call: TRBJ2-3
d_call: TRBD1
cdr3_aa: CASSDSTTGRQGALADTQYF
cdr3_nt: TGTGCCAGCAGTGACTCCACCACTGGACGTCAGGGGGCTTTGGCAGATACGCAGTATTTT

clone_size: NA
cdr3_length: 19
v_call: TRBV7-2
j_call: TRBJ2-7
d_call: TRBD2
cdr3_aa: CASSSRRTSGSPVGLEQYF
cdr3_nt: TGTGCCAGCAGCTCGCGCCGGACTAGCGGGAGCCCGGTGGGTCTCGAGCAGTACTTC

clone_size: few
cdr3_length: 13
v_call: TRBV9
j_call: TRBJ2-3
d_call: NA
cdr3_aa: CASTRGKTDTQYF
cdr3_nt: TGTGCCAGCACCAGAGGTAAAACAGATACGCAGTATTTT

clone_size: few
cdr3_length: 16
v_call: TRBV6-5
j_call: TRBJ2-7
d_call: NA
cdr3_aa: CASSYSYARPDGGQYF
cdr3_nt: TGTGCCAGCAGTTACTCCTATGCAAGGCCCGACGGCGGACAGTACTTC

clone_size: once
cdr3_length: 15
v_call: TRBV7-9
j_call: TRBJ2-1
d_call: TRBD1
cdr3_aa: CASSPGGGTYNEQFF
cdr3_nt: TGTGCCAGCAGCCCAGGGGGCGGGACCTACAATGAGCAGTTCTTC

clone_size: NA
cdr3_length: 16
v_call: TRBV5-4
j_call: TRBJ1-1
d_call: TRBD1
cdr3_aa: CASSLGGPMKNTEAFF
cdr3_nt: TGTGCCAGCAGCTTAGGGGGCCCGATGAAGAACACTGAAGCTTTCTTT

clone_size: NA
cdr3_length: 15
v_call: TRBV19
j_call: TRBJ2-1
d_call: TRBD2
cdr3_aa: CASSMTSGTYNEQFF
cdr3_nt: TGTGCCAGTAGTATGACTAGCGGGACATACAATGAGCAGTTCTTC

clone_size: NA
cdr3_length: 15
v_call: TRBV5-6
j_call: TRBJ1-5
d_call: TRBD1
cdr3_aa: CASSIWTGPIQPQHF
cdr3_nt: TGTGCCAGCAGCATCTGGACAGGGCCGATACAGCCCCAGCATTTT